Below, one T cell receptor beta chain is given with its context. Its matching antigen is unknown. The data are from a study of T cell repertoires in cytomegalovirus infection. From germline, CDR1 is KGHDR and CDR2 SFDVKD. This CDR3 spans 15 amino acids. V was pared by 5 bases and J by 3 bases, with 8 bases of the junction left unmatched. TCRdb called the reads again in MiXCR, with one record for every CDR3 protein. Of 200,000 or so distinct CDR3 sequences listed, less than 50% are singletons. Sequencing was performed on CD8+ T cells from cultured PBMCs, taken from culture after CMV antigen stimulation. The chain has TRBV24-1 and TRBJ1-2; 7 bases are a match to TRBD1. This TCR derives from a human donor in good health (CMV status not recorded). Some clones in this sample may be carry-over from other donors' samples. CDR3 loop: CATSGGGPQDYGYTF. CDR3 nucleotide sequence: TGTGCCACCAGTGGAGGGGGCCCGCAGGACTATGGCTACACCTTC.